This is a list of T cell receptor beta chains from one sample in a study of identifying expanded T cells in peripheral blood. Profiling relied on immunoSEQ multiplex PCR, and the TCRdb table lists in-frame clones only, not all of them. The profile covers 75,000 to 95,000 clones, with 89% appearing a single time and 2.8% taken by the ten largest. Source material: blood. These TCRs come from a person aged 18-70 years in good health. Each CDR3 is given with its conserved first and last residue. Each record gives: V gene, clone size, D gene, J gene, CDR3 protein, CDR3 DNA. The D gene is left open where the match is weak. The size field is filled for only some rows; it gives once, few, many or a size class.

TRBV28,few,TRBD1,TRBJ2-1,CASSPSGTVLNGQFF,TGTGCCAGCAGTCCCTCCGGGACAGTTTTAAATGGGCAGTTCTTC
TRBV28,.,TRBD1,TRBJ1-1,CASSRDRLNTEAFF,TGTGCCAGCAGCCGGGACAGATTGAACACTGAAGCTTTCTTT
TRBV11-3,.,.,TRBJ2-1,CASSLASERQFF,TGTGCCAGCAGCTTAGCCTCGGAGCGGCAGTTCTTC
TRBV29-1,.,TRBD2,TRBJ2-7,CSVAGLAGTYEQYF,TGCAGCGTTGCTGGGCTAGCGGGAACCTACGAGCAGTACTTC
TRBV28,.,TRBD1,TRBJ1-2,CASRSRQGRGYTF,TGTGCCAGCAGAAGTAGACAGGGTCGTGGCTACACCTTC
TRBV5-1,.,.,TRBJ1-3,CASSPGILSGNTIYF,TGCGCCAGCAGCCCCGGAATCCTCTCTGGAAACACCATATATTTT
TRBV7-9,.,.,TRBJ2-7,CASSFLDSISYEQYF,TGTGCCAGCAGCTTCCTTGACAGCATCTCCTACGAGCAGTACTTC
TRBV11-2,.,.,TRBJ1-4,CASSPTHRVAVNEKLFF,TGTGCCAGCAGCCCAACGCATCGGGTTGCCGTCAATGAAAAACTGTTTTTT
TRBV5-1,.,TRBD1,TRBJ2-3,CASAGGTGVRDTQYF,TGCGCCAGCGCCGGAGGGACAGGGGTTCGGGATACGCAGTATTTT
TRBV11-2,once,.,TRBJ2-1,CASSSGDEQFF,TGTGCCAGCAGCTCCGGGGATGAGCAGTTCTTC
TRBV18,.,.,TRBJ2-7,CASSPPVGPGTYEQYF,TGTGCCAGCTCACCCCCCGTGGGGCCTGGGACCTACGAGCAGTACTTC
TRBV19,.,TRBD1,TRBJ1-2,CASLQTGLNYGYTF,TGTGCCAGTCTACAGACAGGGCTGAACTATGGCTACACCTTC
TRBV7-7,.,.,TRBJ2-1,CASSLHFGTKGNNEQFF,TGTGCTAGCAGCCTACACTTTGGGACCAAGGGGAACAATGAGCAGTTCTTC
TRBV7-9,.,TRBD1,TRBJ2-7,CASGPGTGSYEQYF,TGTGCCAGCGGTCCCGGGACAGGGTCCTACGAGCAGTACTTC
TRBV2,.,TRBD1,TRBJ1-6,CASRQGLNSPLHF,TGTGCCAGTCGACAGGGGCTTAATTCACCCCTCCACTTT
TRBV5-5,once,.,TRBJ1-1,CASSRFGGNTEAFF,TGTGCCAGCAGCCGATTCGGGGGCAACACTGAAGCTTTCTTT
TRBV7-2,once,TRBD1,TRBJ1-1,CASSINQGGTEAFF,TGTGCCAGCAGCATCAACCAGGGGGGAACTGAAGCTTTCTTT
TRBV2,once,TRBD2,TRBJ2-1,CASSEAETSGDNEQFF,TGTGCCAGCAGTGAAGCTGAGACTAGCGGGGACAATGAGCAGTTCTTC
TRBV11-2,.,.,TRBJ2-1,CASSLATSFNEQFF,TGTGCCAGCAGCTTAGCAACTAGTTTCAATGAGCAGTTCTTC
TRBV28,.,.,TRBJ2-7,CASSSQGDSLSYEQYF,TGTGCCAGCAGTTCCCAGGGGGACTCTCTCTCCTACGAGCAGTACTTC
TRBV4-1,.,.,TRBJ1-2,CASSMAGDQGTYGYTF,TGCGCCAGCAGCATGGCAGGAGACCAGGGTACCTATGGCTACACCTTC
TRBV9,.,TRBD2,TRBJ2-3,CASSAPTSGRDTDTQYF,TGTGCCAGCAGCGCCCCGACTAGCGGGAGGGACACAGATACGCAGTATTTT
TRBV9,once,.,TRBJ2-1,CASSVEGEQFF,TGTGCCAGCAGCGTAGAGGGTGAGCAGTTCTTC
TRBV21-1,.,.,TRBJ2-3,CASSKRGPGKGTDTQYF,TGTGCCAGCAGCAAACGCGGACCGGGTAAGGGCACAGATACGCAGTATTTT
TRBV13,.,TRBD2,TRBJ2-1,CASSLSFSGRFEQFF,TGTGCCAGCAGCTTAAGTTTTAGCGGGAGGTTTGAGCAGTTCTTC
TRBV5-1,.,TRBD1,TRBJ2-7,CASSLGGLREQYF,TGCGCCAGCAGCTTAGGGGGCCTACGGGAGCAGTACTTC
TRBV4-1,.,TRBD1,TRBJ2-7,CASSSRTRDSSEKQYF,TGCGCCAGCAGCTCACGTACCCGGGACAGTTCTGAGAAGCAGTACTTC
TRBV5-4,.,.,TRBJ2-3,CASSLGSGASDTQYF,TGTGCCAGCAGCTTGGGCTCCGGGGCGTCAGATACGCAGTATTTT
TRBV5-1,.,.,TRBJ1-4,CASSYQGTGKLFF,TGCGCCAGCAGCTACCAAGGAACGGGGAAACTGTTTTTT
TRBV18,.,.,TRBJ2-5,CASSPDLAFQETQYF,TGTGCCAGCTCACCCGACCTAGCCTTCCAAGAGACCCAGTACTTC
TRBV4-1,.,.,TRBJ2-3,CASGRDLSTDTQYF,TGCGCCAGCGGCCGGGACCTTAGCACAGATACGCAGTATTTT
TRBV30,.,TRBD1,TRBJ1-2,CAWSRQGTSNYGYTF,TGTGCCTGGAGTCGACAGGGAACCTCTAACTATGGCTACACCTTC
TRBV7-2,.,.,TRBJ2-5,CASSPVGASQETQYF,TGTGCCAGCAGCCCTGTGGGGGCCTCCCAAGAGACCCAGTACTTC
TRBV5-1,.,TRBD1,TRBJ1-2,CASSAGQGGYYGYTF,TGCGCCAGCAGCGCGGGACAGGGAGGGTACTATGGCTACACCTTC
TRBV5-1,.,TRBD2,TRBJ2-5,CASSGDSGRATETQYF,TGCGCCAGCAGCGGCGATAGCGGGAGGGCCACGGAGACCCAGTACTTC
TRBV11-2,.,.,TRBJ2-5,CASRASETQYF,TGTGCCAGCCGTGCTTCAGAGACCCAGTACTTC